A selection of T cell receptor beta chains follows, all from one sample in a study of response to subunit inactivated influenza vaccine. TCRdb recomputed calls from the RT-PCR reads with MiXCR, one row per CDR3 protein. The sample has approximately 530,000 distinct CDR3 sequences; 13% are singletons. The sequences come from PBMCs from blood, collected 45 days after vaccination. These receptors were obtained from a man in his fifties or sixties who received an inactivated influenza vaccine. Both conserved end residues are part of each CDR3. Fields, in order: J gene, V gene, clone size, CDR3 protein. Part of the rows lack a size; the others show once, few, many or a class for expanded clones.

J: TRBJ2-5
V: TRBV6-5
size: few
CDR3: CASSYSLAGGPGVQYF

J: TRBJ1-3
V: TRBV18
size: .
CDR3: CASSPPGRGNTIYF

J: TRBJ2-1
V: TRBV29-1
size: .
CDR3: CSVENRPGLGSYNEQFF

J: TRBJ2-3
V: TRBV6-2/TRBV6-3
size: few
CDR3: CASSYGGLYKWSTDTQYF

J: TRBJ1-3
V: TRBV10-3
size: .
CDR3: CAISEGAENTIYF

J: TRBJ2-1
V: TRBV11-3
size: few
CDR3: CASSQYYGGAIGNEQFF

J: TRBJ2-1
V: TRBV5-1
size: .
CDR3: CASRGSSGGIQSSYNEQFF

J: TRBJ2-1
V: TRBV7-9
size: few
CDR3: CASSLETRGYNEQFF

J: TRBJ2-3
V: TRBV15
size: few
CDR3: CATSRERHHRDTQYF

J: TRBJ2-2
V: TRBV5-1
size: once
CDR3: CARTGQDNTGELFF

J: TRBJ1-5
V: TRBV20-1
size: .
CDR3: CSAGVRAGYQPQHF

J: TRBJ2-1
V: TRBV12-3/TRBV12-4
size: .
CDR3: CASSTSGASSYNEQFF

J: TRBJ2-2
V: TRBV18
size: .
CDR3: CASSKSGPGSNTGELFF

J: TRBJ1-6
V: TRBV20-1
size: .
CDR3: CSARKTGANSPLHF

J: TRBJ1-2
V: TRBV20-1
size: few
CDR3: CRAGDRTNYGYTF

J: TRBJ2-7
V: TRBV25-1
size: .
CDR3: CASSDDRVSSYEQYF

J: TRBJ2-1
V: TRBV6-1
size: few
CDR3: CASSPRLAGGRDEQFF

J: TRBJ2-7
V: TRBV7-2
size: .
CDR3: CASSFITEVREQYF

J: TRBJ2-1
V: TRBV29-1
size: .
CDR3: CSVGRGQREQFF

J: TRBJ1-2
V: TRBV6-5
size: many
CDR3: CASSYSGTGENYGYTF

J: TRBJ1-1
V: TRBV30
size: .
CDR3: CAWSAGWMNTEAFF

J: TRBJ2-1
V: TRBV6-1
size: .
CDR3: CASSDLGGAFGEQFF

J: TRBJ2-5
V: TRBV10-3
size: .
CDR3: CAIRKRETQYF

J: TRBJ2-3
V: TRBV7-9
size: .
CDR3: CASSLTSVATDTQYF

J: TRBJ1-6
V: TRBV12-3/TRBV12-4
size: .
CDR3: CASSPGTGIKSPLHF

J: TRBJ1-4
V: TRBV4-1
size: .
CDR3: CASKGQATNEKLFF

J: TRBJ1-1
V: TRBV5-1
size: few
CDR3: CASNRGEMNTEAFF

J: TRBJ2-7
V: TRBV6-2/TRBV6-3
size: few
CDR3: CASMRQGALGEQYF

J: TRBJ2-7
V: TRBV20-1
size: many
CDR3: CSARDSSLYHSGSSEQYF

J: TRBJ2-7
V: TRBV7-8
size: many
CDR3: CASSLVELAYEQYF

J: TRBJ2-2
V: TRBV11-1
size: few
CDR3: CASSLGDFAGVDTGELFF

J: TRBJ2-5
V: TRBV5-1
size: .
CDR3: CASSRGRSQETQYF

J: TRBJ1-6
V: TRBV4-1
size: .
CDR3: CASSQVVTDYNSPLHF

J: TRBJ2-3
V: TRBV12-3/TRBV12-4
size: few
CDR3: CASRTSGGTDTQYF

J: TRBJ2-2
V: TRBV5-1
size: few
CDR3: CASSLAGEDTGELFF

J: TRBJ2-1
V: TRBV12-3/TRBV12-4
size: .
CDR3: CASSLRAKYNEQFF

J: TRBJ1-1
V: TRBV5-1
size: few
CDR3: CASSLVQGETEAFF

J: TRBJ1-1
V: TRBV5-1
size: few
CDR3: CASSMTGVGVTEAFF

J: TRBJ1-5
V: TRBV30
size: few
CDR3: CAWSYKGSNQPQHF

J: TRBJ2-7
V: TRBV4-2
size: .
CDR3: CASSEGLAGVDEQYF

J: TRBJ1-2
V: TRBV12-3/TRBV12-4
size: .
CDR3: CASSYRDRVNGYTF

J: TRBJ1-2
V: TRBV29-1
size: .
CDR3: CSVGDTLYGYTF